These T cell receptor beta chains were read from a single sample in a study of cytomegalovirus exposure and HLA in healthy donors. Profiling relied on immunoSEQ multiplex PCR, and the TCRdb table lists in-frame clones only, not all of them. This table has some 190,000 clones, about 80% appearing once. The sample comprised PBMCs. The origin of the receptors is a woman between 35 and 50 years old in good health and CMV-seronegative. Both conserved end residues are part of each CDR3. D genes are given only for firm matches.

j_gene | len | v_gene | d_gene | CDR3aa
TRBJ2-3 | 12 | TRBV19 | . | CASSIGIDTQYF
TRBJ1-5 | 14 | TRBV29-1 | . | CSVEASGSNQPQHF
TRBJ2-2 | 13 | TRBV6-1 | . | CASSFSSTGELFF
TRBJ1-4 | 14 | TRBV4-3 | TRBD1 | CASSQEVRGEKLFF
TRBJ2-3 | 16 | TRBV10-3 | TRBD2 | CAIKGTSGRAPNTQYF
TRBJ2-7 | 14 | TRBV28 | . | CASSLAGPANEQYF
TRBJ2-1 | 14 | TRBV5-1 | TRBD2 | CASSVGTSGILEFF
TRBJ2-5 | 11 | TRBV30 | . | CAWSAGETQYF
TRBJ2-1 | 16 | TRBV15 | . | CATSSRVGLPYNEQFF
TRBJ1-2 | 15 | TRBV5-4 | TRBD1 | CASSTPDRARYGYTF
TRBJ1-3 | 14 | TRBV5-1 | TRBD1 | CASSPGTVGNTIYF
TRBJ1-1 | 13 | TRBV9 | TRBD1 | CASSRDRGTEAFF
TRBJ2-3 | 15 | TRBV9 | . | CASSAGTPSTDTQYF
TRBJ2-2 | 14 | TRBV11-3 | . | CASSKLTNTGELFF